This entry features one TCR beta chain sequence. The antigen is not known. The sample is drawn from a study of cytotoxic CD8 clonotypes in ibrutinib-treated CLL. In the study overall: The group held under twelve relapsed/refractory and roughly 14 treatment-naive patients, with roughly 17 IGHV unmutated. Patients attained some 24 partial and 2 complete responses; at median approximately 64 months, around 15 remained remitted while approximately 12 progressed.

Here immunoSEQ multiplex PCR was the method, and the copy in TCRdb shows in-frame clones only, minus some. The table shows roughly 220,000 clones, with 60% to 80% occurring only once. General study points: Exceeding age-matched healthy donors, baseline clonality also tracked the counts of circulating CD8+ T cells. Upon ibrutinib response clonality rose, and upon progression it fell back toward baseline.

This specimen was PBMCs, taken after 12 months of ibrutinib treatment. The sequence was collected from a human donor with chronic lymphocytic leukemia.

The CDR3, as DNA: TGTGCCAGCAGGTATGGGACAGCTTATAACTATGGCTACACCTTC. It yields the protein CASRYGTAYNYGYTF. The chain employs TRBV5-4 and TRBJ1-2; 7 positions agree with TRBD1. The CDR3 is 15 residues long. J lost 1 base, V lost 5 bases, and 8 bases had no gene match. The germline V gene has CDR1 SGHNT and CDR2 YYREEE (reference sequence).